Listed below are T cell receptor beta chains from one sample, sequenced in a study of cytomegalovirus exposure and HLA in healthy donors. Sequencing was performed with immunoSEQ multiplex PCR; in TCRdb, only in-frame clones are kept and a portion is missing. The sample includes approximately 75,000 clones, over 60% of them seen just once. The sequencing input was PBMCs. All receptors derive from a male donor in good health and CMV-seronegative. CDR3s include the opening cysteine and the closing phenylalanine or tryptophan. The order of the fields is V gene, J gene, clone size, D gene, CDR3 protein, CDR3 DNA. A D gene is named only where the DNA matches it firmly. Clone size is stated in some rows and not others, as once, few, many or a class when expanded.

v_gene: TRBV13; j_gene: TRBJ2-3; abundance: .; d_gene: TRBD2; CDR3aa: CASSLGLAGNTDTQYF; CDR3nt: TGTGCCAGCAGCTTAGGACTAGCGGGAAACACAGATACGCAGTATTTT
v_gene: TRBV7-7; j_gene: TRBJ2-5; abundance: .; d_gene: TRBD2; CDR3aa: CASSLDRGPTSGLYF; CDR3nt: TGTGCCAGCAGCTTAGATCGGGGGCCCACTAGCGGTCTCTACTTC
v_gene: TRBV10-2; j_gene: TRBJ2-7; abundance: medium-sized; d_gene: .; CDR3aa: CASSGGRALEQYF; CDR3nt: TGCGCCAGCAGTGGAGGGCGGGCTCTCGAGCAGTACTTC
v_gene: TRBV4-1; j_gene: TRBJ2-1; abundance: .; d_gene: .; CDR3aa: CASSQDRVLAGEQFF; CDR3nt: TGCGCCAGCAGCCAAGATCGGGTACTAGCCGGTGAGCAGTTCTTC
v_gene: TRBV7-9; j_gene: TRBJ2-1; abundance: .; d_gene: TRBD1; CDR3aa: CASSRQGVSYNEQFF; CDR3nt: TGTGCCAGCAGCAGACAGGGAGTCTCCTACAATGAGCAGTTCTTC
v_gene: TRBV30; j_gene: TRBJ1-2; abundance: .; d_gene: TRBD1; CDR3aa: CAWRRGARGQDYGYPF; CDR3nt: TGTGCCTGGAGGCGGGGTGCAAGGGGGCAGGACTATGGCTACCCCTTC
v_gene: TRBV5-1; j_gene: TRBJ2-1; abundance: .; d_gene: .; CDR3aa: CASSRAYNEQFF; CDR3nt: TGCGCCAGCAGCCGGGCCTACAATGAGCAGTTCTTC
v_gene: TRBV5-6; j_gene: TRBJ2-7; abundance: .; d_gene: TRBD2; CDR3aa: CASAGYSGKYGYEQYF; CDR3nt: TGTGCCAGCGCTGGCTATAGCGGGAAATACGGCTACGAGCAGTACTTC
v_gene: TRBV6-1; j_gene: TRBJ1-3; abundance: .; d_gene: .; CDR3aa: CASSLLRVGNTIYF; CDR3nt: TGTGCCAGCAGCCTTTTGAGGGTTGGAAACACCATATATTTT
v_gene: TRBV7-9; j_gene: TRBJ2-1; abundance: .; d_gene: .; CDR3aa: CASSPSGRAVTYNEQFF; CDR3nt: TGTGCCAGCAGCCCCTCCGGGCGGGCAGTCACCTACAATGAGCAGTTCTTC
v_gene: TRBV2; j_gene: TRBJ2-3; abundance: .; d_gene: .; CDR3aa: CASRTGATDTQYF; CDR3nt: TGTGCCAGCAGGACAGGAGCCACAGATACGCAGTATTTT
v_gene: TRBV7-9; j_gene: TRBJ2-7; abundance: few; d_gene: TRBD1; CDR3aa: CSSSFDNRGKFYEQYF; CDR3nt: TGTTCCAGCAGCTTCGATAACAGGGGTAAATTCTACGAGCAGTACTTC
v_gene: TRBV5-6; j_gene: TRBJ1-1; abundance: .; d_gene: TRBD1; CDR3aa: CASSLAQAGGMGAFF; CDR3nt: TGTGCCAGCAGCTTGGCCCAGGCAGGGGGTATGGGAGCTTTCTTT
v_gene: TRBV28; j_gene: TRBJ1-2; abundance: .; d_gene: .; CDR3aa: CASLRTDRGYTF; CDR3nt: TGTGCCAGCCTCCGGACAGACCGTGGCTACACCTTC
v_gene: TRBV7-2; j_gene: TRBJ1-6; abundance: .; d_gene: .; CDR3aa: CASSSIPEDSPLHF; CDR3nt: TGTGCCAGCAGCTCGATACCAGAGGATTCACCCCTCCACTTT
v_gene: TRBV4-1; j_gene: TRBJ1-2; abundance: .; d_gene: TRBD1; CDR3aa: CASSQIDRGGHGYTF; CDR3nt: TGCGCCAGCAGCCAAATTGACAGGGGAGGGCATGGCTACACCTTC
v_gene: TRBV2; j_gene: TRBJ1-1; abundance: once; d_gene: .; CDR3aa: CASSELWAGATMNTEAFF; CDR3nt: TGTGCCAGCAGTGAATTATGGGCAGGGGCGACTATGAACACTGAAGCTTTCTTT